The clone carrying this T cell receptor beta chain was observed a handful of times. These data come from a study of beta chain features in type 1 diabetes. Germline V gene lookup returns CDR1 SGHRS and CDR2 YFSETQ. CDR3 length equals 20 residues. V lost 4 bases and J lost 4, with 32 bases in between. Expressed TCRB transcripts were sequenced after all isolated RNA was converted to cDNA. Sequenced by immunoSEQ multiplex PCR; TCRdb stores in-frame clones only, minus some. Of some 400,000 clones listed, about 14% are singletons. Specimen: naive CD4+ T cells from blood. The TCR originated in a young woman in good health. The chain carries TRBV5-1 and TRBJ2-5; TRBD2 might be the D (5 bases). The CDR3 coding sequence is TGCGCCAGCAGCCCAAGACTGACAACGGGCCCCGCCGGGATAGGAGAGACCCAGTACTTC. As protein: CASSPRLTTGPAGIGETQYF.